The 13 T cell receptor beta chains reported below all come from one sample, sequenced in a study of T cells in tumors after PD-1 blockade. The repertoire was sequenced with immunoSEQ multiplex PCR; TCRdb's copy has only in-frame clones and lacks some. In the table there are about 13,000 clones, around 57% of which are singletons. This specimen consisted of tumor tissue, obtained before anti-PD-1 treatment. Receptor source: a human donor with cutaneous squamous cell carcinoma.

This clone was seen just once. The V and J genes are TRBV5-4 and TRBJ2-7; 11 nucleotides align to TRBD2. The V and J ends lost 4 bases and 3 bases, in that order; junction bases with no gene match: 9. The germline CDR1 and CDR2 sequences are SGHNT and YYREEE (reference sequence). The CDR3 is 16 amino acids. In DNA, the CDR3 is TGTGCCAGCAGCCCTGGCCGGGGGACTAGCGGCTACGAGCAGTACTTC. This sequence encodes CASSPGRGTSGYEQYF.

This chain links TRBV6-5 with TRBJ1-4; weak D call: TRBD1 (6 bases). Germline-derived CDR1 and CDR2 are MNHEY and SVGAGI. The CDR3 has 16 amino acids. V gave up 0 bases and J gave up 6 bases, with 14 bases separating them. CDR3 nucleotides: TGTGCCAGCAGTTACTCGGGAACGGGGGGGCATGAAAAACTGTTTTTT. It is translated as CASSYSGTGGHEKLFF.

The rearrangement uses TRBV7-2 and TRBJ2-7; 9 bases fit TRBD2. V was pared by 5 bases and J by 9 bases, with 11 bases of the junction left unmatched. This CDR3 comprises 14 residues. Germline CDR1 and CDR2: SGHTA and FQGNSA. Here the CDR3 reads CASSNSGSLTGQYF. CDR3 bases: TGTGCCAGCAGCAATAGCGGGAGTTTAACCGGGCAGTACTTC.

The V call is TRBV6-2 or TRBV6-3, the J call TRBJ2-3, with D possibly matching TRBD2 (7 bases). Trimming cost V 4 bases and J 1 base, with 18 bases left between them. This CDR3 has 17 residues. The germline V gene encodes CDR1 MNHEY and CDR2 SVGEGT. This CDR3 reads CASSSIAWRGRTDTQYF. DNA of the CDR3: TGTGCCAGCAGTTCCATCGCTTGGCGGGGGCGCACAGATACGCAGTATTTT.

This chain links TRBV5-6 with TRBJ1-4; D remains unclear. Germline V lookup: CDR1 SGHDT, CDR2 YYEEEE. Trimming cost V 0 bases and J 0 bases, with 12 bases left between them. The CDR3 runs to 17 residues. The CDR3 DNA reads TGTGCCAGCAGCTTGGGTCTAGAATTTGCAACTAATGAAAAACTGTTTTTT. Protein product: CASSLGLEFATNEKLFF.

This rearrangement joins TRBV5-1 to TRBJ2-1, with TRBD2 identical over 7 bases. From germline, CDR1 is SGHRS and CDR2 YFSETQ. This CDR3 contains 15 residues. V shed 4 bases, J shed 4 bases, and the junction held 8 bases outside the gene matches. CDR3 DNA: TGCGCCAGCAGCCGGGCGGGGGAGAATTACAATGAGCAGTTCTTC. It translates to CASSRAGENYNEQFF.

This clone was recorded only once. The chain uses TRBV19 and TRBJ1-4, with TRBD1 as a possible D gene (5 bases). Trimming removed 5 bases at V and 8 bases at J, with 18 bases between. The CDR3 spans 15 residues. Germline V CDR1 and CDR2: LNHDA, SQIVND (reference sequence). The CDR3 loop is CASSAARQGYEKLFF. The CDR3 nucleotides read TGTGCCAGTAGTGCGGCGCGTCAGGGATACGAAAAACTGTTTTTT.

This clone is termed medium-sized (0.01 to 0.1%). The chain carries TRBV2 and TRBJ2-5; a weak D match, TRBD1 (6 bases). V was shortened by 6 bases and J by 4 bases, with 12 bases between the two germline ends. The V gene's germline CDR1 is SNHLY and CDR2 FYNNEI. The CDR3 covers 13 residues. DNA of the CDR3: TGTGCCAGCAGGGCAGGGGAGATAGAGACCCAGTACTTC. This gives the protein CASRAGEIETQYF.

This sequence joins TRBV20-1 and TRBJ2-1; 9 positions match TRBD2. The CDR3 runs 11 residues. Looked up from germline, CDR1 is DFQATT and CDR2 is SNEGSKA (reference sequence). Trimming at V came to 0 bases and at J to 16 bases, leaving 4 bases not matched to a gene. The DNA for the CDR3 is TGCAGTGCTAGAGAGAATAGCGGGGGATTCTTC. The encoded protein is CSARENSGGFF.

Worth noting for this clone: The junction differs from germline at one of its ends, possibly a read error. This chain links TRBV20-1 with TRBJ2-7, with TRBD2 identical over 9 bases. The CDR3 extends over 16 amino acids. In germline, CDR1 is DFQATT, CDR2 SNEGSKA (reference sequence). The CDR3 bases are TGCAGTGCTAGTGCGGTAGCGGGGGCTCTCTCCCACGAGCAGTACTTC. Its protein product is CSASAVAGALSHEQYF.

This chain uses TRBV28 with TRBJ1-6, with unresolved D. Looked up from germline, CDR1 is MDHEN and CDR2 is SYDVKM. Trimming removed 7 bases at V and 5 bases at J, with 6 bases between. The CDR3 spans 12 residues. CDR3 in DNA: TGTGCCAGCACGACCCATAATTCACCCCTCCACTTT. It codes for CASTTHNSPLHF.

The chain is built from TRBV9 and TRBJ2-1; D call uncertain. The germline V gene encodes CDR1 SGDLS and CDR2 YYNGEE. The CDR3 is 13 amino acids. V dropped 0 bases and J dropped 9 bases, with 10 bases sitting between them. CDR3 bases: TGTGCCAGCAGCGTAGTAACCAAGGGTGAGCAGTTCTTC. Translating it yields CASSVVTKGEQFF.

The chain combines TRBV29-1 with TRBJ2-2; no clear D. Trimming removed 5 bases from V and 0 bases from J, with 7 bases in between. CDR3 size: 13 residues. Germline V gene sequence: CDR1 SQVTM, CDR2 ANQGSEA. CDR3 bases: TGCAGCGTTCAGGTTACGAACACCGGGGAGCTGTTTTTT. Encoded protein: CSVQVTNTGELFF.